The rows below give T cell receptor beta chains drawn from one sample of a study of response to subunit inactivated influenza vaccine. TCRdb reprocessed the RT-PCR reads with MiXCR, giving one entry per CDR3 protein. This sample has roughly 630,000 distinct CDR3 sequences, with 14% found just once. Sequenced here: PBMCs from blood, sampled 14 to 15 days before vaccination. Receptors were obtained from a man in his fifties who received an inactivated influenza vaccine. CDR3s include the opening cysteine and the closing phenylalanine or tryptophan. Fields, in order: D gene, clone size, CDR3 length, V gene, J gene, CDR3 DNA, CDR3 protein. The D gene is left open where the match is weak. The listing skips clone size in some rows; elsewhere it reads once, few, many or a size class.

d_call: TRBD1
clone_size: few
cdr3_length: 15
v_call: TRBV20-1
j_call: TRBJ1-2
cdr3_nt: TGCAGTGCTAGAGCCAAACAGGGGGCACAGTATGGCTACACCTTC
cdr3_aa: CSARAKQGAQYGYTF

d_call: NA
clone_size: few
cdr3_length: 16
v_call: TRBV28
j_call: TRBJ1-5
cdr3_nt: TGTGCCAGCAGTTTGGCTCGGACCCCAAGCACTCAGCCCCAGCATTTT
cdr3_aa: CASSLARTPSTQPQHF

d_call: NA
clone_size: NA
cdr3_length: 16
v_call: TRBV12-3/TRBV12-4
j_call: TRBJ2-2
cdr3_nt: TGTGCCAGCAGGCTGGGGGGTGGTTGGGATACCGGGGAGCTGTTTTTT
cdr3_aa: CASRLGGGWDTGELFF

d_call: TRBD1
clone_size: NA
cdr3_length: 13
v_call: TRBV19
j_call: TRBJ2-1
cdr3_nt: TGTGCCAGTAGTGACTCGACAGGGATTAAGCAGTTCTTC
cdr3_aa: CASSDSTGIKQFF

d_call: NA
clone_size: NA
cdr3_length: 15
v_call: TRBV6-5
j_call: TRBJ2-3
cdr3_nt: TGTGCCAGCAGATTACAGGGAACTAGCACAGATACGCAGTATTTT
cdr3_aa: CASRLQGTSTDTQYF

d_call: TRBD1
clone_size: many
cdr3_length: 13
v_call: TRBV12-3/TRBV12-4
j_call: TRBJ1-1
cdr3_nt: TGTGCCAGCAGCCGGACAGGGGGGACTGAAGCTTTCTTT
cdr3_aa: CASSRTGGTEAFF

d_call: NA
clone_size: NA
cdr3_length: 13
v_call: TRBV20-1
j_call: TRBJ1-1
cdr3_nt: TGCAGTGCTAGAATGGGGGGGGAGACTGAAGCTTTCTTT
cdr3_aa: CSARMGGETEAFF

d_call: TRBD1
clone_size: NA
cdr3_length: 15
v_call: TRBV12-3/TRBV12-4
j_call: TRBJ2-7
cdr3_nt: TGTGCCAGCAGCCAAGGGACAGGGTACAACTACGAGCAGTACTTC
cdr3_aa: CASSQGTGYNYEQYF

d_call: NA
clone_size: NA
cdr3_length: 14
v_call: TRBV9
j_call: TRBJ2-5
cdr3_nt: TGTGCCAGCAGCGTAGCAGGAGGGGGAGAGACCCAGTACTTC
cdr3_aa: CASSVAGGGETQYF

d_call: NA
clone_size: many
cdr3_length: 15
v_call: TRBV5-1
j_call: TRBJ2-3
cdr3_nt: TGCGCCAGCAGCTTGGAACTAGCTGCGGCAGATACGCAGTATTTT
cdr3_aa: CASSLELAAADTQYF

d_call: NA
clone_size: NA
cdr3_length: 12
v_call: TRBV28
j_call: TRBJ1-1
cdr3_nt: TGTGCCAGCAGTGTCGGGGTTGGTGAAGCTTTCTTT
cdr3_aa: CASSVGVGEAFF

d_call: NA
clone_size: many
cdr3_length: 14
v_call: TRBV12-3/TRBV12-4
j_call: TRBJ2-1
cdr3_nt: TGTGCCAGCAGACCAGGGGGGTCCTACAATGAGCAGTTCTTC
cdr3_aa: CASRPGGSYNEQFF

d_call: NA
clone_size: NA
cdr3_length: 15
v_call: TRBV5-1
j_call: TRBJ2-7
cdr3_nt: TGCGCCAGCAGCTTGGAGCCAGGGACCGCCTACGAGCATTACTTC
cdr3_aa: CASSLEPGTAYEHYF

d_call: TRBD1
clone_size: NA
cdr3_length: 17
v_call: TRBV5-1
j_call: TRBJ2-2
cdr3_nt: TGCGCCAGCAGCAGAAAAAAGACAGGGCCGAACACCGGGGAGCTGTTTTTT
cdr3_aa: CASSRKKTGPNTGELFF

d_call: NA
clone_size: few
cdr3_length: 14
v_call: TRBV7-9
j_call: TRBJ2-1
cdr3_nt: TGTGCCAGCAGCGCAACAGGGACATTCAATGAGCAGTTCTTC
cdr3_aa: CASSATGTFNEQFF

d_call: NA
clone_size: NA
cdr3_length: 13
v_call: TRBV28
j_call: TRBJ2-7
cdr3_nt: TGTGCCAGGAGCCACAGGCTCTCCTACGAGCAGTACTTC
cdr3_aa: CARSHRLSYEQYF

d_call: NA
clone_size: NA
cdr3_length: 16
v_call: TRBV20-1
j_call: TRBJ2-1
cdr3_nt: TGCAGTGCTAGAGATTTGGCGGGGATATCTTACAATGAGCAGTTCTTC
cdr3_aa: CSARDLAGISYNEQFF

d_call: NA
clone_size: NA
cdr3_length: 13
v_call: TRBV15
j_call: TRBJ2-3
cdr3_nt: TGTGCCACCAGCGTAAGTCTGGCGGATACGCAGTATTTT
cdr3_aa: CATSVSLADTQYF

d_call: NA
clone_size: NA
cdr3_length: 13
v_call: TRBV7-2
j_call: TRBJ2-2
cdr3_nt: TGTGCCAGCAGCTTAGGGTACCCCGGGGAGCTGTTTTTT
cdr3_aa: CASSLGYPGELFF

d_call: NA
clone_size: few
cdr3_length: 15
v_call: TRBV6-2/TRBV6-3
j_call: TRBJ1-6
cdr3_nt: TGTGCCAGCAGACTCCGGGGTCGGAATAATTCACCCCTCCACTTT
cdr3_aa: CASRLRGRNNSPLHF

d_call: NA
clone_size: few
cdr3_length: 17
v_call: TRBV5-1
j_call: TRBJ1-2
cdr3_nt: TGCGCCAGCAGCTTGGGTGCCAGCAAGCCAGTCGGGTATGGCTACACCTTC
cdr3_aa: CASSLGASKPVGYGYTF

d_call: TRBD2
clone_size: NA
cdr3_length: 17
v_call: TRBV5-1
j_call: TRBJ2-5
cdr3_nt: TGCGCCAGCAGCTCAACCGGGGCGGGAGCTCTATGGGAGACCCAGTACTTC
cdr3_aa: CASSSTGAGALWETQYF

d_call: TRBD1
clone_size: many
cdr3_length: 14
v_call: TRBV29-1
j_call: TRBJ1-1
cdr3_nt: TGCAGCGTTCAAGGGGGGCAGGGGGACACTGAAGCTTTCTTT
cdr3_aa: CSVQGGQGDTEAFF

d_call: NA
clone_size: NA
cdr3_length: 13
v_call: TRBV2
j_call: TRBJ1-6
cdr3_nt: TGTGCCAGCTCTGCAGGGAAAAATTCACCCCTCCACTTT
cdr3_aa: CASSAGKNSPLHF

d_call: TRBD1
clone_size: many
cdr3_length: 14
v_call: TRBV20-1
j_call: TRBJ2-3
cdr3_nt: TGCAGTGCAACCGGGACAGTTAACACAGATACGCAGTATTTT
cdr3_aa: CSATGTVNTDTQYF

d_call: TRBD1
clone_size: NA
cdr3_length: 13
v_call: TRBV29-1
j_call: TRBJ2-7
cdr3_nt: TGCAGCGTTGAAGGCAGGGGGCTAAGAGAGCAGTACTTC
cdr3_aa: CSVEGRGLREQYF

d_call: NA
clone_size: once
cdr3_length: 12
v_call: TRBV20-1
j_call: TRBJ2-7
cdr3_nt: TGCAGTGCTAGCGGAAATTCCTACGAGCAGTACTTC
cdr3_aa: CSASGNSYEQYF

d_call: NA
clone_size: few
cdr3_length: 13
v_call: TRBV3-1
j_call: TRBJ2-5
cdr3_nt: TGTGCCAGCAGCTATGAAGGAGTGGGGACCCAGTACTTC
cdr3_aa: CASSYEGVGTQYF

d_call: TRBD2
clone_size: few
cdr3_length: 15
v_call: TRBV12-3/TRBV12-4
j_call: TRBJ2-7
cdr3_nt: TGTGCCAGCAGTTTAGGGGGACTAGCCCTCTACGAGCAGTACTTC
cdr3_aa: CASSLGGLALYEQYF

d_call: TRBD2
clone_size: few
cdr3_length: 18
v_call: TRBV6-5
j_call: TRBJ2-3
cdr3_nt: TGTGCCAGCAGTCCCTGGACTAGCGGGGGGGTAGACTGGAATACGCAGTATTTT
cdr3_aa: CASSPWTSGGVDWNTQYF

d_call: TRBD2
clone_size: NA
cdr3_length: 15
v_call: TRBV5-1
j_call: TRBJ2-1
cdr3_nt: TGCGCCAGCAGCTTTAGTACTAGCGGGAAAACTGAGCAGTTCTTC
cdr3_aa: CASSFSTSGKTEQFF

d_call: TRBD1
clone_size: NA
cdr3_length: 14
v_call: TRBV20-1
j_call: TRBJ2-7
cdr3_nt: TGCAGTGCTAGATTTGCCAGGGGGCCCTACGAGCAGTACTTC
cdr3_aa: CSARFARGPYEQYF

d_call: NA
clone_size: few
cdr3_length: 11
v_call: TRBV12-3/TRBV12-4
j_call: TRBJ2-1
cdr3_nt: TGTGCCAGCCGCCCCTACAATGAGCAGTTCTTC
cdr3_aa: CASRPYNEQFF

d_call: TRBD2
clone_size: few
cdr3_length: 13
v_call: TRBV6-2/TRBV6-3
j_call: TRBJ2-7
cdr3_nt: TGTGCCAGCAGCGGACTAGCTAGGTACGAGCAGTACTTC
cdr3_aa: CASSGLARYEQYF

d_call: NA
clone_size: many
cdr3_length: 13
v_call: TRBV2
j_call: TRBJ2-2
cdr3_nt: TGTGCCACCGCGGACTGGGGGACCGGGGAGCTGTTTTTT
cdr3_aa: CATADWGTGELFF

d_call: TRBD1
clone_size: NA
cdr3_length: 13
v_call: TRBV10-3
j_call: TRBJ2-3
cdr3_nt: TGTGCCATCACCAAGGACAGGGGTAATACGCAGTATTTT
cdr3_aa: CAITKDRGNTQYF

d_call: TRBD1
clone_size: NA
cdr3_length: 14
v_call: TRBV27
j_call: TRBJ2-2
cdr3_nt: TGTGCCAGCAGTTTAACAGGGGGCCCCGGGGAGCTGTTTTTT
cdr3_aa: CASSLTGGPGELFF

d_call: TRBD2
clone_size: many
cdr3_length: 16
v_call: TRBV2
j_call: TRBJ2-1
cdr3_nt: TGTGCCAGCAGGTGGAGGACCGGGAGGACATACAATGAGCAGTTCTTC
cdr3_aa: CASRWRTGRTYNEQFF

d_call: NA
clone_size: NA
cdr3_length: 14
v_call: TRBV5-6
j_call: TRBJ2-5
cdr3_nt: TGTGCCAGCAGCTACAACAGCGGACAAGAGACCCAGTACTTC
cdr3_aa: CASSYNSGQETQYF

d_call: NA
clone_size: few
cdr3_length: 13
v_call: TRBV20-1
j_call: TRBJ2-5
cdr3_nt: TGCAGTGCTAGTTTGGCCTTTACTGAGACCCAGTACTTC
cdr3_aa: CSASLAFTETQYF

d_call: TRBD2
clone_size: many
cdr3_length: 18
v_call: TRBV12-3/TRBV12-4
j_call: TRBJ2-3
cdr3_nt: TGTGCCAGCAGTTTGGTGTCCCCCTTAGCGGGATGGGCAGATACGCAGTATTTT
cdr3_aa: CASSLVSPLAGWADTQYF

d_call: NA
clone_size: few
cdr3_length: 19
v_call: TRBV21-1
j_call: TRBJ2-1
cdr3_nt: TGTGCCAGCAGCATCACGGGGGGGTTAATCACGGCCCCTTACAATGAGCAGTTCTTC
cdr3_aa: CASSITGGLITAPYNEQFF

d_call: NA
clone_size: NA
cdr3_length: 11
v_call: TRBV2
j_call: TRBJ1-2
cdr3_nt: TGTGCCAGCGGTGGGGACTATGGCTACACCTTC
cdr3_aa: CASGGDYGYTF

d_call: TRBD2
clone_size: few
cdr3_length: 19
v_call: TRBV4-2
j_call: TRBJ2-2
cdr3_nt: TGTGCCAGCAGCCAACACAGAGATACTAGCGGACCGAACACCGGGGAGCTGTTTTTT
cdr3_aa: CASSQHRDTSGPNTGELFF

d_call: TRBD1
clone_size: few
cdr3_length: 12
v_call: TRBV30
j_call: TRBJ2-1
cdr3_nt: TGTGCCTGGGGGCTAGGGGGCAGGGAGCAGTTCTTC
cdr3_aa: CAWGLGGREQFF

d_call: TRBD2
clone_size: few
cdr3_length: 16
v_call: TRBV2
j_call: TRBJ2-3
cdr3_nt: TGTGCCAGCAGAGAGCTCGGACTAGCTGGAGCAGATACGCAGTATTTT
cdr3_aa: CASRELGLAGADTQYF

d_call: NA
clone_size: NA
cdr3_length: 16
v_call: TRBV11-2
j_call: TRBJ2-1
cdr3_nt: TGTGCCAGCAGCTCGAACGTAGGGAGCACCTACAATGAGCAGTTCTTC
cdr3_aa: CASSSNVGSTYNEQFF

d_call: NA
clone_size: NA
cdr3_length: 15
v_call: TRBV20-1
j_call: TRBJ1-5
cdr3_nt: TGCAGTGCTAGAATCCGGGACACGGTCGGGGGGCCCCAGCATTTT
cdr3_aa: CSARIRDTVGGPQHF

d_call: TRBD1
clone_size: many
cdr3_length: 16
v_call: TRBV7-2
j_call: TRBJ2-5
cdr3_nt: TGTGCCAGCAGCACTACAGTAGGGACAGGGGGACAGACCCAGTACTTC
cdr3_aa: CASSTTVGTGGQTQYF